This T cell receptor (beta chain) was sequenced for a study of tumor T cells in aggressive B-cell lymphoma. TCRdb keeps only in-frame clones here, not all; method: immunoSEQ multiplex PCR. This table has thousands of clones, over 85% appearing once. The CDR3 has 13 residues. Trimming took 8 bases from V and 7 from J, leaving 18 bases between them. Germline assignment: CDR1 SQVTM and CDR2 ANQGSEA. Sequenced: tumor tissue. The chain uses TRBV29-1 and TRBJ2-1; D perhaps matches TRBD1 (6 bases). This TCR derives from an adult with diffuse large B cell lymphoma. The CDR3 nucleotides read TGCAGCATATCAGGGGTTTTGACGAATGAGCAGTTCTTC. Its translation is CSISGVLTNEQFF.